The T cell receptor beta chain under discussion was sequenced for a study of T cell responses to AZD1222 COVID-19 vaccine. Study-level findings and limits: The breadth and depth of Spike-specific TCRs increased once two AZD1222 doses had been given.

This clone was recorded once. Its antigen is unidentified. Generated by immunoSEQ multiplex PCR, the TCRdb table keeps only in-frame clones and is missing some. The table includes over 130,000 clones, less than 95% detected once. The CDR3 has 16 amino acids. Between the trimmed V and J ends, which lost 0 bases and 2 bases, there was a span of 12 bases. CDR1 is SGHKS, CDR2 YYEKEE, per germline (reference sequence). Sequenced here: peripheral blood, sampled 28 days after the second dose of the MenACWY control vaccine. The sequence was collected from an adult who received the MenACWY meningococcal vaccine as a control. V and J are TRBV5-5 and TRBJ1-5, with D perhaps TRBD1 (5 bases). The CDR3 region is CASSLDPGVGNQPQHF. The CDR3 nucleotides read TGTGCCAGCAGCTTGGATCCGGGGGTGGGCAATCAGCCCCAGCATTTT.